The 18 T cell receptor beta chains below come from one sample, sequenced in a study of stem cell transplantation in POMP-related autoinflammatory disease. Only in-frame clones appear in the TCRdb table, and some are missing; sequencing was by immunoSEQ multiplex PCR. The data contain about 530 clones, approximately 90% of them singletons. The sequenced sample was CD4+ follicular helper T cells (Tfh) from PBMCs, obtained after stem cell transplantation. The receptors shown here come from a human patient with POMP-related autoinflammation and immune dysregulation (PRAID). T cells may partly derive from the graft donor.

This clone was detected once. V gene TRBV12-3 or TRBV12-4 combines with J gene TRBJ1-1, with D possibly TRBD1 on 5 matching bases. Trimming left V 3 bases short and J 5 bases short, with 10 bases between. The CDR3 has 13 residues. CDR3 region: CASSLGGSTEAFF. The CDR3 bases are TGTGCCAGCAGTTTGGGGGGGAGTACTGAAGCTTTCTTT.

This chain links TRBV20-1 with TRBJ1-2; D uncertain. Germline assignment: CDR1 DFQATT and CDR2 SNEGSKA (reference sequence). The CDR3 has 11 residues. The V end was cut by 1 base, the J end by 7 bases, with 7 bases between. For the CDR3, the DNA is TGCAGTGCTAGAGGCCAAATTGGCTACACCTTC. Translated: CSARGQIGYTF.

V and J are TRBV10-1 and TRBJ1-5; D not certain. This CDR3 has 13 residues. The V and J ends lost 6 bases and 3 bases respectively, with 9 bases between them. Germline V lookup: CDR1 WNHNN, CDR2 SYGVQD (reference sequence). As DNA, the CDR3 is TGCGCCAGCAGCCGGACTCTCAATCAGCCCCAGCATTTT. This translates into CASSRTLNQPQHF.

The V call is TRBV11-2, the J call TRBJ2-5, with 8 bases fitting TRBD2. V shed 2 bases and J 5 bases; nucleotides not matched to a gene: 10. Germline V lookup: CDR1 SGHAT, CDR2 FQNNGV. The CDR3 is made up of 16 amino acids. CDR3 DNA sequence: TGTGCCAGCAGCTTATTAAATCCCCGGGGGGGGGAGACCCAGTACTTC. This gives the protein CASSLLNPRGGETQYF. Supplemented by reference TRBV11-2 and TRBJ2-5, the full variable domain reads EAGVAQSPRYKIIEKRQSVAFWCNPISGHATLYWYQQILGQGPKLLIQFQNNGVVDDSQLPKDRFSAERLKGVDSTLKIQPAKLEDSAVYLCASSLLNPRGGETQYFGPGTRLLVL.

CDR3 region: CASSRGTSGSHEQYF. Here the CDR3 DNA reads TGTGCCAGCAGCAGAGGGACTAGCGGGAGCCACGAGCAGTACTTC. This chain joins TRBV9 and TRBJ2-7, with 14 bases that match TRBD2. The V segment lost 4 bases and the J segment 5 bases; nucleotides outside the gene matches: 5. CDR3 size: 15 residues. In germline, CDR1 is SGDLS, CDR2 YYNGEE.

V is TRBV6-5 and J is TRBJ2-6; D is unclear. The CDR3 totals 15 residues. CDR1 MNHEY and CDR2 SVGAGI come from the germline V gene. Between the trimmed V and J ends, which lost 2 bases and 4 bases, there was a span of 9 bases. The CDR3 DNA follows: TGTGCCAGCAGTTACGACCCAGTGGGGGCCAACGTCCTGACTTTC. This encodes CASSYDPVGANVLTF.

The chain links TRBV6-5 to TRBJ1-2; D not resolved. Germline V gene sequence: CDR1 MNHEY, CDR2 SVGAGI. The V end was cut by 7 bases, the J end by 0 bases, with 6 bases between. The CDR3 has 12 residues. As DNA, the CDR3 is TGTGCCAGCATCGCGGCTAACTATGGCTACACCTTC. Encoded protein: CASIAANYGYTF.

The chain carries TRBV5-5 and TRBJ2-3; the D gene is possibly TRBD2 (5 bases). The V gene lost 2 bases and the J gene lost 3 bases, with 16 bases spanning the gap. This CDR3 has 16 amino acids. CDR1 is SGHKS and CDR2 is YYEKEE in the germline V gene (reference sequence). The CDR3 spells CASSLLAGEATDTQYF. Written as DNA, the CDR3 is TGTGCCAGCAGCTTATTGGCGGGCGAGGCGACAGATACGCAGTATTTT.

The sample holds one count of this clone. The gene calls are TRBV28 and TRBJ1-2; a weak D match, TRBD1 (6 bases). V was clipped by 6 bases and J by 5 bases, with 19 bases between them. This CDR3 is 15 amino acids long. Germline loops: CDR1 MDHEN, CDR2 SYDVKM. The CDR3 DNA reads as TGTGCCAGCAGGAGTTTGGACCAGAGGGGGTATGGCTACACCTTC. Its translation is CASRSLDQRGYGYTF.

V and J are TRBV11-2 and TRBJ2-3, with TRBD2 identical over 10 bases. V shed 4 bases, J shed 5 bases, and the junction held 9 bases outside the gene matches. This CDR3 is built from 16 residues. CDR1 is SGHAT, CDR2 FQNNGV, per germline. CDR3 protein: CASSSLGLAAKDTQYF. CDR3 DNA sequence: TGTGCCAGCAGCTCCCTCGGACTAGCGGCGAAAGATACGCAGTATTTT.

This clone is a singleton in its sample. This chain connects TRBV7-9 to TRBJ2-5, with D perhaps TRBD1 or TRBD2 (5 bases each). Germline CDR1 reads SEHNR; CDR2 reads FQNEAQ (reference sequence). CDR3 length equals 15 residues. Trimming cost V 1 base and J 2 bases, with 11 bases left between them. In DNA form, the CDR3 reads TGTGCCAGCAGCTTAGACGGGGCAGGGCAAGAGACCCAGTACTTC. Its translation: CASSLDGAGQETQYF. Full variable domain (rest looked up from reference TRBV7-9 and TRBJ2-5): DTGVSQNPRHKITKRGQNVTFRCDPISEHNRLYWYRQTLGQGPEFLTYFQNEAQLEKSRLLSDRFSAERPKGSFSTLEIQRTEQGDSAMYLCASSLDGAGQETQYFGPGTRLLVL.

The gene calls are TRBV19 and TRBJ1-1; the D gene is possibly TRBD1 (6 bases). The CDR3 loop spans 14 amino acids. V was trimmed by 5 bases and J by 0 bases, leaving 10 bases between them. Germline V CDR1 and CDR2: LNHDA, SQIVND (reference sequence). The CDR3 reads CASSYGQMNTEAFF. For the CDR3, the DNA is TGTGCCAGTAGTTATGGACAGATGAACACTGAAGCTTTCTTT.

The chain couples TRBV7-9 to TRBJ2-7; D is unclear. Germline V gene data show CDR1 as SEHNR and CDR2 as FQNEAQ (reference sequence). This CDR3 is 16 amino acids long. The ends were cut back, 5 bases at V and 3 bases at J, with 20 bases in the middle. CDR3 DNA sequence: TGTGCCAGCAGCCCCCCCCCAACCGGGCCGCACTACGAGCAGTACTTC. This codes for CASSPPPTGPHYEQYF.

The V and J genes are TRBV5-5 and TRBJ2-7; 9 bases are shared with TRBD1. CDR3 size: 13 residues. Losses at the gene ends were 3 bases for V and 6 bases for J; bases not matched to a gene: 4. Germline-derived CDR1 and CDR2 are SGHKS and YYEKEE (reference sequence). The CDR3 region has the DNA TGTGCCAGCAGCTGGACAGGGGACTCCGAGCAGTACTTC. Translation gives CASSWTGDSEQYF.

The CDR3 spells CATMTSGTNNEQFF. The DNA for the CDR3 is TGTGCCACCATGACTAGCGGGACTAACAATGAGCAGTTCTTC. The chain carries TRBV24-1 and TRBJ2-1, with TRBD2 matching 11 bases. The CDR3 consists of 14 residues. Per germline, CDR1 KGHDR and CDR2 SFDVKD. The junction had 4 bases not matched to a gene; V was cut back by 8 bases and J by 5 bases.

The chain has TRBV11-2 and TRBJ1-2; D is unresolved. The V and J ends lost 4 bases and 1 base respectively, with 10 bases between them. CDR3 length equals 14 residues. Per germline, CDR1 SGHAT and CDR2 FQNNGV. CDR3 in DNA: TGTGCCAGCAGCTCCGGGCGGAATAACTATGGCTACACCTTC. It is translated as CASSSGRNNYGYTF.

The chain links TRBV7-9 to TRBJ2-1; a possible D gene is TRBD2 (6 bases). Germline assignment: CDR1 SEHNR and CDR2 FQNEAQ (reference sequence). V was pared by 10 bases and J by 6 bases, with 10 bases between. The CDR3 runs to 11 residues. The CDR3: CATTGGNEQFF. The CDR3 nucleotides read TGTGCCACTACCGGGGGCAATGAGCAGTTCTTC.

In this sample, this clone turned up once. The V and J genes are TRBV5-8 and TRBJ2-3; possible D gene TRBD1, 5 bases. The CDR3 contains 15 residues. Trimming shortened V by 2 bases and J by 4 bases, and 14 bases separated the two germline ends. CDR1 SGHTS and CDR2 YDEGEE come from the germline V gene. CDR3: CASSFGQGLADTQYF. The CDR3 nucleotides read TGTGCCAGCAGCTTCGGCCAGGGCCTCGCAGATACGCAGTATTTT.